Sequencing of this T cell receptor beta chain was carried out in a study of beta chain features in type 1 diabetes. The CDR3 totals 16 residues. Germline V lookup: CDR1 LGHNA, CDR2 YSLEER. V was cut by 0 bases and J by 6 bases, with 17 bases left in between. Every bit of the isolated RNA underwent reverse transcription, so sequencing read expressed TCRB transcripts. Only in-frame clones appear in the TCRdb table, and some are missing; sequencing was by immunoSEQ multiplex PCR. The sample holds around 44,000 clones, 66% seen once. Study outcomes and limitations: In every one of the four CD4+ subsets, TCRB CDR3s were moderately but significantly shorter in Type 1 diabetes patients.

About this clone: No antigen is known for it.

The TCR originated in a woman under 30 with type 1 diabetes. The rearrangement uses TRBV4-3 and TRBJ1-2, with D unresolved. The sequenced material came from Tregs from blood. The CDR3 region has the DNA TGCGCCAGCAGCCAAGATTTCTTGACGGGTAGGCATGGCTACACCTTC. Its protein is CASSQDFLTGRHGYTF.